This T cell receptor (beta chain) came from a study of human T cells and chemical hapten exposure. Time point: patch test 1, 2 weeks after DPC sensitization. As for treatment: therapeutic diphenylcyclopropenone sensitization with weekly scalp DPC. Trimming removed 4 bases from V and 4 bases from J, with 7 bases in between. CDR1 and CDR2 (germline): SQVTM, ANQGSEA. The CDR3 consists of 11 residues. This clonotype was counted only a few times. MiXCR, run by TCRdb on the RACE reads, gives a single entry per CDR3 protein. This sample has 180,000 or so distinct CDR3 sequences; around 22% occur once, and the top ten carry approximately 6.7%.

The clonotype comes from a woman in her forties or fifties with alopecia areata. Some clones in this sample may be carry-over from other donors' samples. The V gene is TRBV29-1, the J gene TRBJ1-2; D possibly corresponds to TRBD1 (5 bases). The specimen comprised whole blood, sampled in connection with sensitization to the hapten diphenylcyclopropenone (DPC). CDR3 sequence: CSVGGLYGYTF. DNA of the CDR3: TGCAGCGTTGGGGGACTCTATGGCTACACCTTC.